This record covers a single T cell receptor (beta chain). This clone occurred a few times. It has no known antigen specificity. The input lacks base qualities; no much larger clone sits a single base away. Inclusive of the bounding cysteine and phenylalanine, the CDR3 is 12 residues long. Only the CDR3 portion is preserved as DNA: 36 bases, with reading frame beginning at the first base. V is clipped by 7 bases and J by 4 bases, and the sequence between their germline boundaries is 10 bases long. The germline V gene specifies MNHEY as CDR1 and SVGAGI as CDR2. Related transplant donors provided blood samples for TCR beta sequencing. Nuclei Lysis Solution was used to extract genomic DNA from fresh or cryopreserved unfractionated peripheral blood mononuclear cells. This record belongs to a study of T cell clonotyping in hematopoietic cell transplantation (dated by TCRdb to about 2021). Background on the whole study: A total of 130 or so blood samples were collected in the study from roughly 40 consecutive transplant recipients and their related donors. Patient recruitment ran from 2015 to January 2017, and follow-up continued until September 2020 or death.

With the immunoSEQ assay, which is a bias-controlled multiplex PCR relying on V- and J-specific primers, TCR beta CDR3 regions were amplified from genomic DNA. A second PCR step added a proprietary barcode and Illumina adapter sequences to the CDR3 amplicons. An Illumina MiSeq instrument was used for sequencing of the CDR3 libraries. The authors processed their data as follows. immunoSEQ Analyzer 3.0 was used for export and quality control, with R Bioconductor and Immunarch used for downstream analyses. Only productive rearrangements in the normalized downsampled data set went into calculating the repertoire metrics. Clonotypes larger than 5 templates in the normalized cohort were defined as pathologically expanded. The Inverse Simpson Index was used to measure repertoire diversity. CMV-specificity analyses were carried out on the non-normalized data set to capture all clonotypes. Entries here come from immuneACCESS through TCRdb and include only in-frame sequences with V and J called. Some clones fail to appear in such tables; in the studies checked, an unresolved V gene covers under half of the shortfall, and the cause of the remainder is unknown. V and J calls and clone size are as listed in that table; D and trimming were resolved from the DNA. This sample lists 2,000 to 2,500 clones; over 90% were detected once. Of the sample, around 4.6% is held by the ten largest clones.

Results the study describes overall, beyond this receptor: Broader posttransplant TCR repertoire diversity was predicted by donor and pretransplant recipient Inverse Simpson Index values. After transplant, TCR diversity in recipients dropped, and pathologically expanded clonotypes climbed progressively between day 30 and day 180. The sample size was limited, and because cells were not sorted, the contributions of CD4 and CD8 repertoires could not be separated. Recipient repertoires showed only a small fraction of overlap with donor repertoires, and over 95% appeared de novo at the given depth.

The sequencing sample was made of peripheral blood mononuclear cells. The TCR sequence derives from a man between 45 and 60 years old in good health. Some clones in this sample may be carry-over from other donors' samples. The sequence is built from TRBV6-5 and TRBJ1-2, with the D gene not confidently named. The encoded CDR3 is CASTQGPYGYTF. In nucleotide form, the sequence is TGTGCCAGCACCCAAGGGCCCTATGGCTACACCTTC.